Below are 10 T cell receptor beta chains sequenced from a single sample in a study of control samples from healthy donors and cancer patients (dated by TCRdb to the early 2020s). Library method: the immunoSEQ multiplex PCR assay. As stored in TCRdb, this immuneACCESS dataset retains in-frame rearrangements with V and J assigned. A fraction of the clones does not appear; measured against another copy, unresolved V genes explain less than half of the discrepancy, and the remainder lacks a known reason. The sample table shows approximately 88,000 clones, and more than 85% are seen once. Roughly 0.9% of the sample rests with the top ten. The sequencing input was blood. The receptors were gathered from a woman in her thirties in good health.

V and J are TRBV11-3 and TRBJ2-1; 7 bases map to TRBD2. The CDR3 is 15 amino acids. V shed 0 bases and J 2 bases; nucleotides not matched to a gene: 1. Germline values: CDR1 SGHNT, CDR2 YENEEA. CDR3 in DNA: TGTGCCAGCAGCTTAGAGGGAGGGGCCTACAATGAGCAGTTCTTC. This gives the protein CASSLEGGAYNEQFF.

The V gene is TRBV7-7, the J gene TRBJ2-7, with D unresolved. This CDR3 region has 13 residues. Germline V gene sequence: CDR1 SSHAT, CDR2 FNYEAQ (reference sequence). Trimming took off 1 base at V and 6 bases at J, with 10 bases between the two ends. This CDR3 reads CASSLVGYSEQYF. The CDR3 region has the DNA TGTGCCAGCAGCTTAGTAGGGTACAGCGAGCAGTACTTC.

CDR3: CASSYGGSGNTIYF. In nucleotides, the CDR3 is TGTGCCAGTAGTTACGGGGGCTCTGGAAACACCATATATTTT. This chain uses TRBV19 with TRBJ1-3; tentative D call: TRBD1 (5 bases). The CDR3 has 14 residues. The germline gives CDR1 LNHDA, CDR2 SQIVND (reference sequence). The V and J ends lost 5 bases and 0 bases respectively, with 8 bases between them.

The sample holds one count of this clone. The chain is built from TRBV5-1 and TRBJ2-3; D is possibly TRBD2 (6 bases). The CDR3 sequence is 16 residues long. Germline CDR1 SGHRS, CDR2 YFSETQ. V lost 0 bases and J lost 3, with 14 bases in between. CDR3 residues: CASSLGRELNTDTQYF. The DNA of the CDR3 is TGCGCCAGCAGCTTGGGTCGGGAGCTTAATACAGATACGCAGTATTTT.

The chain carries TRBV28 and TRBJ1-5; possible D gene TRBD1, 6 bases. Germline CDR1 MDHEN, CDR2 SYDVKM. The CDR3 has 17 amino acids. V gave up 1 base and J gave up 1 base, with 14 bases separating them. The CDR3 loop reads CASSLFGGARSNQPQHF. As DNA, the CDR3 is TGTGCCAGCAGTTTATTTGGGGGGGCGCGAAGCAATCAGCCCCAGCATTTT.

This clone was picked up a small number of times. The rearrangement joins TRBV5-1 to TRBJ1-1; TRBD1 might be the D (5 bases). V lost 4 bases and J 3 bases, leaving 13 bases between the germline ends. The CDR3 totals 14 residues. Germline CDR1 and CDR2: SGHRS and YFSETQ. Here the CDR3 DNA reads TGCGCCAGCAGCATCGACAGACCCCACACTGAAGCTTTCTTT. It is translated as CASSIDRPHTEAFF. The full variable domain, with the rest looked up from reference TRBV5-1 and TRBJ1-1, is KAGVTQTPRYLIKTRGQQVTLSCSPISGHRSVSWYQQTPGQGLQFLFEYFSETQRNKGNFPGRFSGRQFSNSRSEMNVSTLELGDSALYLCASSIDRPHTEAFFGQGTRLTVV.

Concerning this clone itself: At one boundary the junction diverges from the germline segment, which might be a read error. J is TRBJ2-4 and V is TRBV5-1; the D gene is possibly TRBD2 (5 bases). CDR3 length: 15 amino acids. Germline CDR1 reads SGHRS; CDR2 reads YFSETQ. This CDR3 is CASTLGSPGKSIQYF. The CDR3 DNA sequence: TGCGCCAGCACCCTTGGGTCTCCGGGAAAAAGCATTCAGTACTTC.

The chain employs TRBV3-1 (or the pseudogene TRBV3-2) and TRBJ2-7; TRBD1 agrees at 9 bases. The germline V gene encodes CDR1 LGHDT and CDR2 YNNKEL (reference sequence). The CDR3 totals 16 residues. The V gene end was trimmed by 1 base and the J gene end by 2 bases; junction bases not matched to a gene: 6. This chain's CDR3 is CASSQGTGTGTYEQYF. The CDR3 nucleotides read TGTGCCAGCAGCCAAGGGACCGGGACAGGGACCTACGAGCAGTACTTC.

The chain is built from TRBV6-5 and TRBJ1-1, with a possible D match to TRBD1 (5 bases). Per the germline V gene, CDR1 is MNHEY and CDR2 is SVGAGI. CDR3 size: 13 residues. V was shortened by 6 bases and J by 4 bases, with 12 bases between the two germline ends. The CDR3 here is CASSDLRGTEAFF. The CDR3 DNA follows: TGTGCCAGCAGCGACCTGAGGGGCACTGAAGCTTTCTTT.

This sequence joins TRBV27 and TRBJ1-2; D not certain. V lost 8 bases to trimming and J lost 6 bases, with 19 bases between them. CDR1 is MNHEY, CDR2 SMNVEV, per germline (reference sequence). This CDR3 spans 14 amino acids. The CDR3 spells CASAGILSRHGYTF. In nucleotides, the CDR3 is TGTGCCAGCGCTGGGATCTTGTCCCGCCATGGCTACACCTTC.